Presented here are 20 T cell receptor beta chains from one specimen sequenced in a study of blood T cell repertoires in COVID-19. Measured with immunoSEQ multiplex PCR; TCRdb has only the in-frame clones, and not every one. Here the sample spans about 130,000 clones, approximately 85% being singletons. Sequenced: peripheral blood. These receptors originate from a woman of 80 years or more with COVID-19, enrolled during active disease.

V gene TRBV18 combines with J gene TRBJ2-3, with 8 bases matching TRBD1. CDR3 size: 12 residues. Germline loops: CDR1 KGHSH, CDR2 LQKENI. The trim removed 8 bases at V and 4 bases at J, leaving 2 bases unmatched. The CDR3 loop reads CASAGQADTQYF. The CDR3 DNA reads TGTGCCAGCGCGGGACAGGCAGATACGCAGTATTTT.

The chain is built from TRBV28 and TRBJ2-2, with D perhaps matching TRBD2 (5 bases). V lost 6 bases and J 7 bases, leaving 21 bases between the germline ends. The CDR3 length is 16 residues. The germline gives CDR1 MDHEN, CDR2 SYDVKM. The CDR3 loop reads CASSSSWSGIGGELFF. CDR3 nucleotides: TGTGCCAGCAGCTCCTCTTGGTCGGGGATCGGCGGGGAGCTGTTTTTT.

In this sample, this clone turned up a few times. This chain joins TRBV6-1 and TRBJ1-2, with 7 bases that match TRBD1. J gave up 8 bases and V 3 bases, and 12 bases lay outside the gene matches. This CDR3 region has 15 residues. Germline V gives CDR1 MNHNS, CDR2 SASEGT. The CDR3 nucleotides read TGTGCCAGCAGTGACCAAAGGACAGGACAGACAGGCTACACCTTC. Its translation is CASSDQRTGQTGYTF.

V is TRBV5-4 and J is TRBJ2-1, with D possibly being TRBD2 (5 bases). Trimming shortened V by 4 bases and J by 5 bases, and 10 bases separated the two germline ends. Germline CDR1 reads SGHNT; CDR2 reads YYREEE (reference sequence). The CDR3 has 13 amino acids. In nucleotides, the CDR3 is TGTGCCAGCAGCCTCAAGCGGAACAATGAGCAGTTCTTC. It encodes CASSLKRNNEQFF.

A few counts support this clone. The V and J genes are TRBV6-2 or TRBV6-3 and TRBJ1-6, with 9 bases lining up with TRBD1. This CDR3 spans 15 amino acids. The germline V gene has CDR1 MNHEY and CDR2 SVGEGT. Losses at the gene ends were 1 base for V and 7 bases for J; bases not matched to a gene: 2. The CDR3: CASSYWDRVNSPLHF. CDR3 bases: TGTGCCAGCAGTTACTGGGACAGGGTGAATTCACCCCTCCACTTT.

The V gene is TRBV2, the J gene TRBJ1-2; no clear D. V shed 4 bases and J shed 4 bases, with 7 bases lying between them. Germline assignment: CDR1 SNHLY and CDR2 FYNNEI. The CDR3 consists of 12 residues. CDR3 bases: TGTGCCAGCAGTGCAGGAACCTATGGCTACACCTTC. It is translated as CASSAGTYGYTF.

The chain links TRBV2 to TRBJ2-3; 7 bases fit TRBD1. The CDR3 runs to 14 residues. V lost 7 bases to trimming and J lost 4 bases; unmatched junction nucleotides: 8. Germline loops: CDR1 SNHLY, CDR2 FYNNEI. For the CDR3, the DNA is TGTGCCAGCACTGACAGGGTCAAGTCAGATACGCAGTATTTT. Amino acids: CASTDRVKSDTQYF.

The chain carries TRBV19 and TRBJ2-7, with D perhaps TRBD2 (5 bases). The CDR3 is 12 amino acids. CDR1 is LNHDA, CDR2 SQIVND, per germline (reference sequence). Trimming removed 5 bases from V and 7 bases from J, with 12 bases in between. This CDR3 reads CASSPGFREQYF. CDR3 nucleotide sequence: TGTGCCAGTAGTCCGGGGTTTCGAGAGCAGTACTTC.

J is TRBJ2-2 and V is TRBV19; D perhaps matches TRBD2 (5 bases). V lost 5 bases and J 6 bases, leaving 16 bases between the germline ends. CDR3 length: 15 amino acids. From germline, CDR1 is LNHDA and CDR2 SQIVND (reference sequence). CDR3 nucleotides: TGTGCCAGTAGTCCGCGGGCCCTAGCCGCCGGGGAGCTGTTTTTT. It codes for CASSPRALAAGELFF.

This clone was recorded a few times. The CDR3 here is CASSPFSSGNTIYF. CDR3 coding DNA: TGTGCCAGCTCCCCCTTCTCCTCTGGAAACACCATATATTTT. The V and J genes are TRBV7-9 and TRBJ1-3; D is undetermined. The CDR3 contains 14 residues. Germline CDR1 is SEHNR and CDR2 is FQNEAQ (reference sequence). Trimming cost V 8 bases and J 0 bases, with 11 bases left between them.

The chain combines TRBV5-4 with TRBJ2-1; D possibly corresponds to TRBD1 (5 bases). V was clipped by 2 bases and J by 6 bases, with 9 bases between them. CDR3 length: 13 residues. The germline CDR1 and CDR2 sequences are SGHNT and YYREEE (reference sequence). The chain's CDR3 is CASSFSQGNEQFF. For the CDR3, the DNA is TGTGCCAGCAGCTTTTCCCAGGGCAATGAGCAGTTCTTC. The variable domain in full, with the rest retrieved from reference TRBV5-4 and TRBJ2-1, is ETGVTQSPTHLIKTRGQQVTLRCSSQSGHNTVSWYQQALGQGPQFIFQYYREEENGRGNFPPRFSGLQFPNYSSELNVNALELDDSALYLCASSFSQGNEQFFGPGTRLTVL.

The rearrangement joins TRBV7-8 to TRBJ2-3; tentative D call: TRBD1 (6 bases). The CDR3 consists of 14 residues. The V end lost 2 bases, the J end lost 4 bases, and 10 bases lay between the germline ends. CDR1 is SGHVS, CDR2 FQNEAQ, per germline. The CDR3, as DNA: TGTGCCAGCAGCTTACAGGGGCGGCCAGATACGCAGTATTTT. It codes for CASSLQGRPDTQYF.

The chain is built from TRBV11-2 and TRBJ1-1; 12 bases are shared with TRBD1. Losses at the gene ends were 1 base for V and 10 bases for J; bases not matched to a gene: 4. CDR3 length: 14 residues. Germline V CDR1 and CDR2: SGHAT, FQNNGV. CDR3 bases: TGTGCCAGCAGCTTAGTGGGACAGGGGGCAGGAGCTTTCTTT. Translation: CASSLVGQGAGAFF.

The chain has TRBV14 and TRBJ2-5; 8 nucleotides line up with TRBD1. The CDR3 extends over 14 amino acids. J was trimmed by 1 base and V by 6 bases; bases with no gene match: 4. Germline CDR1 and CDR2: SGHDN and FVKESK. This chain's CDR3 is CASSQTGGQETQYF. CDR3 nucleotide sequence: TGTGCCAGCAGTCAAACAGGGGGCCAAGAGACCCAGTACTTC.

The chain combines TRBV28 with TRBJ1-2, with a possible D match to TRBD1 (6 bases). V was trimmed by 4 bases and J by 2 bases, leaving 11 bases between them. This CDR3 is 14 amino acids long. Germline V gene sequence: CDR1 MDHEN, CDR2 SYDVKM. CDR3 bases: TGTGCCAGCAGTTCCCAGGGGACGAACTATGGCTACACCTTC. It yields the protein CASSSQGTNYGYTF.

The chain uses TRBV27 and TRBJ2-2; 7 nucleotides match TRBD1. The CDR3 has 15 amino acids. Germline V CDR1 and CDR2: MNHEY, SMNVEV (reference sequence). Unmatched junction bases numbered 4, after V lost 6 bases and J lost 0 bases. DNA for the CDR3: TGTGCCAGCAGGCTGACAGGGACGAACACCGGGGAGCTGTTTTTT. This translates into CASRLTGTNTGELFF.

V gene TRBV18 combines with J gene TRBJ2-1; TRBD1 aligns across 9 bases. J was trimmed by 8 bases and V by 2 bases; bases with no gene match: 13. The CDR3 contains 17 residues. The germline gives CDR1 KGHSH, CDR2 LQKENI. The CDR3 DNA is TGTGCCAGCTCACCAGTAGGCCCCGGACAGGGGAGACATGAGCAGTTCTTC. This sequence encodes CASSPVGPGQGRHEQFF. The entire variable domain, with the rest obtained from reference TRBV18 and TRBJ2-1, is as follows: NAGVMQNPRHLVRRRGQEARLRCSPMKGHSHVYWYRQLPEEGLKFMVYLQKENIIDESGMPKERFSAEFPKEGPSILRIQQVVRGDSAAYFCASSPVGPGQGRHEQFFGPGTRLTVL.

V gene TRBV9 combines with J gene TRBJ1-5; D is uncertain. The germline V gene encodes CDR1 SGDLS and CDR2 YYNGEE. Trimming left V 0 bases short and J 3 bases short, with 7 bases between. This CDR3 is 14 amino acids long. For the CDR3, the DNA is TGTGCCAGCAGCGTAGATGCAGTCAATCAGCCCCAGCATTTT. It is translated as CASSVDAVNQPQHF.

In DNA form, the CDR3 reads TGTGCCAGCAGCTTAGCCGGGACAGGGGTAGAAAAACTGTTTTTT. Its translation: CASSLAGTGVEKLFF. This chain connects TRBV7-9 to TRBJ1-4; TRBD1 matches 10 bases. J was trimmed by 8 bases and V by 0 bases; bases with no gene match: 3. This CDR3 has 15 amino acids. The V gene's germline CDR1 is SEHNR and CDR2 FQNEAQ (reference sequence). Full variable domain (remainder filled in from reference TRBV7-9 and TRBJ1-4): DTGVSQNPRHKITKRGQNVTFRCDPISEHNRLYWYRQTLGQGPEFLTYFQNEAQLEKSRLLSDRFSAERPKGSFSTLEIQRTEQGDSAMYLCASSLAGTGVEKLFFGSGTQLSVL.

The rearrangement uses TRBV15 and TRBJ1-5; 11 bases line up with TRBD1. Trimming at V came to 5 bases and at J to 6 bases, leaving 6 bases not matched to a gene. This CDR3 is built from 15 residues. Per the germline V gene, CDR1 is LNHNV and CDR2 is YYDKDF (reference sequence). The CDR3 reads CATSLRTGGVQPQHF. In DNA form, the CDR3 reads TGTGCCACCAGCTTAAGGACAGGGGGCGTTCAGCCCCAGCATTTT.